These 19 T cell receptor beta chains came from one sample sequenced in a study of blood T cell repertoires in COVID-19. Method: immunoSEQ multiplex PCR; TCRdb's copy keeps in-frame clones and lacks some. The sample has under 350,000 clones; 85% to 90% are singletons. The sample taken for sequencing was peripheral blood. Every receptor here comes from a middle-aged man with acute or convalescent COVID-19.

The chain couples TRBV9 to TRBJ2-1; D is perhaps TRBD1 (6 bases). The CDR3 contains 15 residues. Germline loops: CDR1 SGDLS, CDR2 YYNGEE. The germline V and J ends were trimmed by 2 bases and 0 bases, with 9 bases remaining between them. The CDR3 DNA is TGTGCCAGCAGCGTTCGACAGGCCTCCTACAATGAGCAGTTCTTC. It specifies CASSVRQASYNEQFF. Based on the CDR3 plus reference TRBV9 and TRBJ2-1, the full variable domain is DSGVTQTPKHLITATGQRVTLRCSPRSGDLSVYWYQQSLDQGLQFLIQYYNGEERAKGNILERFSAQQFPDLHSELNLSSLELGDSALYFCASSVRQASYNEQFFGPGTRLTVL.

Only one count was recorded for this clone. The rearrangement uses TRBV7-6 and TRBJ1-4, with D uncertain. Germline values: CDR1 SGHVS, CDR2 FNYEAQ. The V and J ends lost 2 bases and 8 bases respectively, with 9 bases between them. CDR3 length: 13 residues. DNA of the CDR3: TGTGCCAGCAGCTTAACGACGGGAGAAAAACTGTTTTTT. Protein sequence: CASSLTTGEKLFF.

This chain connects TRBV24-1 to TRBJ2-1; D unclear. CDR1 and CDR2 (germline): KGHDR, SFDVKD. The CDR3 contains 16 residues. Trimming pared 3 bases from V and 3 bases from J, leaving 14 bases between. The CDR3 DNA is TGTGCCACCAGTGATCGTGGCCCGAAGAACTACAATGAGCAGTTCTTC. The encoded protein is CATSDRGPKNYNEQFF.

The chain couples TRBV5-5 to TRBJ1-3; no reliable D call. CDR1 and CDR2 (germline): SGHKS, YYEKEE (reference sequence). The CDR3 extends over 15 amino acids. V gave up 4 bases and J gave up 2 bases, with 13 bases separating them. The CDR3 is CASSPTAAPGNTIYF. As DNA, the CDR3 is TGTGCCAGCAGCCCTACAGCGGCTCCTGGAAACACCATATATTTT.

A few counts support this clone. The genes are TRBV27 and TRBJ2-7, with D maybe TRBD1 (5 bases). Germline V CDR1 and CDR2: MNHEY, SMNVEV (reference sequence). Trimming pared 6 bases from V and 2 bases from J, leaving 11 bases between. The CDR3 covers 13 residues. The CDR3 loop reads CASRQTATYEQYF. CDR3 sequence (DNA): TGTGCCAGCAGGCAGACAGCCACCTACGAGCAGTACTTC.

The rearrangement links TRBV13 to TRBJ2-1; 14 positions agree with TRBD2. The V gene end was trimmed by 7 bases and the J gene end by 0 bases; junction bases not matched to a gene: 20. Germline V gene data show CDR1 as PRHDT and CDR2 as FYEKMQ (reference sequence). The CDR3 extends over 22 amino acids. The CDR3 is CASTSKNDRGLAGVSSYNEQFF. CDR3 in DNA: TGTGCCAGCACATCAAAGAACGACAGGGGACTAGCGGGGGTGAGCTCCTACAATGAGCAGTTCTTC.

The rearrangement joins TRBV5-4 to TRBJ1-3; the D is unclear. This CDR3 is built from 13 residues. The germline CDR1 and CDR2 sequences are SGHNT and YYREEE (reference sequence). Trimming left V 2 bases short and J 0 bases short, with 3 bases between. The CDR3 protein is CASSFSSGNTIYF. The CDR3 DNA is TGTGCCAGCAGCTTTAGCTCTGGAAACACCATATATTTT.

The J gene is TRBJ1-2, the V gene TRBV19, with a possible D match to TRBD1 (5 bases). The CDR3 runs to 13 residues. Germline V gives CDR1 LNHDA, CDR2 SQIVND (reference sequence). Trimming left V 5 bases short and J 8 bases short, with 15 bases between. CDR3 bases: TGTGCCAGTAGTCCGAGAGGGGAGGAAGGCTACACCTTC. It yields the protein CASSPRGEEGYTF.

The chain couples TRBV2 to TRBJ1-2; D gene uncertain. The V end lost 3 bases, the J end lost 2 bases, and 4 bases lay between the germline ends. The CDR3 spans 12 residues. In germline, CDR1 is SNHLY, CDR2 FYNNEI. CDR3 sequence: CASSEQNYGYTF. In DNA form, the CDR3 reads TGTGCCAGCAGTGAGCAGAACTATGGCTACACCTTC.

This chain joins TRBV12-3 or TRBV12-4 and TRBJ2-3, with a tentative D call TRBD2 (5 bases). This CDR3 contains 11 residues. V dropped 7 bases and J dropped 8 bases, with 10 bases sitting between them. DNA for the CDR3: TGTGCCAGCACCCGGGAAGGTACGCAGTATTTT. Protein: CASTREGTQYF.

This clone was seen more than once but under ten times. At one of its ends the junction is not consistent with the germline gene, which may arise from a read error. The genes are TRBV7-2 and TRBJ1-2, with a weak D call TRBD1 (6 bases). Germline V gene sequence: CDR1 SGHTA, CDR2 FQGNSA. This CDR3 contains 16 residues. The CDR3 is CASNLVDQGSNYGYTF. CDR3 bases: TGTGCCAGCAACTTAGTAGATCAGGGGTCAAACTATGGCTACACCTTC.

This clone has a handful of counts. The V and J genes are TRBV14 and TRBJ1-1, with a weak D call TRBD1 (5 bases). Germline values: CDR1 SGHDN, CDR2 FVKESK. This CDR3 has 13 amino acids. The germline V and J ends were trimmed by 6 bases and 4 bases, with 12 bases remaining between them. The CDR3 DNA reads TGTGCCAGCAGTTTACAGGCGATCACTGAAGCTTTCTTT. Residues: CASSLQAITEAFF. The variable domain in full, completed from reference TRBV14 and TRBJ1-1, reads EAGVTQFPSHSVIEKGQTVTLRCDPISGHDNLYWYRRVMGKEIKFLLHFVKESKQDESGMPNNRFLAERTGGTYSTLKVQPAELEDSGVYFCASSLQAITEAFFGQGTRLTVV.

The chain employs TRBV3-1 (or the pseudogene TRBV3-2) and TRBJ1-6; maybe TRBD1 (5 bases). V was pared by 0 bases and J by 13 bases, with 28 bases between. CDR3 size: 19 residues. Germline loops: CDR1 LGHDT, CDR2 YNNKEL (reference sequence). CDR3: CASSQDWVRGRTLLYPLHF. CDR3 bases: TGTGCCAGCAGCCAAGACTGGGTTAGGGGCCGTACACTACTCTATCCCCTCCACTTT.

This clone was seen a single time. The chain carries TRBV9 and TRBJ2-7; D possibly corresponds to TRBD2 (5 bases). V was shortened by 3 bases and J by 0 bases, with 19 bases between the two germline ends. The V gene's germline CDR1 is SGDLS and CDR2 YYNGEE. The CDR3 is made up of 17 amino acids. The CDR3 is CASSAGVSGITSYEQYF. The CDR3 region has the DNA TGTGCCAGCAGCGCCGGAGTTTCCGGGATTACCTCCTACGAGCAGTACTTC.

The chain combines TRBV6-1 with TRBJ1-5; TRBD1 might be the D (5 bases). V was trimmed by 3 bases and J by 4 bases, leaving 10 bases between them. The CDR3 has 14 residues. Germline values: CDR1 MNHNS, CDR2 SASEGT. The CDR3 loop reads CASSEQGTNQPQHF. The CDR3 DNA reads TGTGCCAGCAGTGAGCAGGGAACGAATCAGCCCCAGCATTTT.

The CDR3 reads CASSLQTNTEAFF. Here the CDR3 DNA reads TGCGCCAGCAGCTTACAAACGAACACTGAAGCTTTCTTT. This sequence joins TRBV5-1 and TRBJ1-1, with D unresolved. Germline V gene lookup returns CDR1 SGHRS and CDR2 YFSETQ. The germline V and J ends were trimmed by 2 bases and 1 base, with 6 bases remaining between them. The CDR3 loop spans 13 amino acids.

This sequence joins TRBV29-1 and TRBJ2-7; TRBD1 might be the D (6 bases). V was shortened by 4 bases and J by 2 bases, with 9 bases between the two germline ends. Germline CDR1 reads SQVTM; CDR2 reads ANQGSEA. The CDR3 loop spans 12 amino acids. CDR3 sequence: CSVGTDPYEQYF. CDR3 nucleotide sequence: TGCAGCGTTGGGACAGACCCCTACGAGCAGTACTTC.

The rearrangement joins TRBV24-1 to TRBJ2-7, with D perhaps matching TRBD2 (7 bases). Germline-derived CDR1 and CDR2 are KGHDR and SFDVKD. This CDR3 has 15 residues. The germline V and J ends were trimmed by 0 bases and 5 bases, with 13 bases remaining between them. The CDR3 loop reads CATSDLGGAQDEQYF. CDR3 DNA: TGTGCCACCAGTGATTTGGGGGGGGCTCAGGACGAGCAGTACTTC.

The chain employs TRBV24-1 and TRBJ2-3, with D maybe TRBD2 (6 bases). Between the trimmed V and J ends, which lost 10 bases and 0 bases, there was a span of 19 bases. Germline-derived CDR1 and CDR2 are KGHDR and SFDVKD. The CDR3 runs 16 residues. CDR3 nucleotides: TGTGCCACGTCTTCTGCTGGCGGGACTAGCACAGATACGCAGTATTTT. This translates into CATSSAGGTSTDTQYF.